Below, 13 T cell receptor beta chains from the same sample are listed, as sequenced in a study of graft-versus-host responses after intestinal transplantation. Repertoires were generated with immunoSEQ multiplex PCR, while TCRdb's copy carries only in-frame clones and drops some. The sample lists around 25,000 clones; 80% to 90% were seen once. The material sequenced was PBMCs, taken more than 450 days after intestinal transplant. These receptors all come from a human patient who received an intestinal transplant, so some T cells may come from the graft donor.

The genes are TRBV5-6 and TRBJ1-6; possible D gene TRBD1, 5 bases. V was cut by 4 bases and J by 6 bases, with 11 bases left in between. This CDR3 spans 14 amino acids. Germline V gene data show CDR1 as SGHDT and CDR2 as YYEEEE. CDR3 DNA: TGTGCCAGCAGCCAGGGACGGATTAATTCACCCCTCCACTTT. It specifies CASSQGRINSPLHF.

Of note for this clone: A junction boundary mismatches the germline segment, possibly from a read error. The V and J genes are TRBV15 and TRBJ1-3, with D uncertain. This CDR3 region has 13 residues. Germline-derived CDR1 and CDR2 are LNHNV and YYDKDF (reference sequence). CDR3 DNA sequence: TGTGCCACCAGCAGAGATACGGAGAATCCCTCTCGATTT. This translates into CATSRDTENPSRF.

The gene calls are TRBV19 and TRBJ2-5, with TRBD2 matching 8 bases. This CDR3 is built from 17 residues. V lost 9 bases and J lost 4; bases outside the gene matches: 19. Germline assignment: CDR1 LNHDA and CDR2 SQIVND (reference sequence). CDR3 bases: TGTGCCAGCTCAAGGGGGGCTAGCGGGTCAGGCGGAGAGACCCAGTACTTC. Translated, it gives CASSRGASGSGGETQYF.

V usage is TRBV29-1 and J usage is TRBJ1-2, with D hard to call. CDR1 and CDR2 (germline): SQVTM, ANQGSEA. CDR3 length: 12 amino acids. The ends were cut back, 4 bases at V and 4 bases at J, with 10 bases in the middle. CDR3 in amino acids: CSVVVGGYGYTF. The CDR3 nucleotides are TGCAGCGTTGTGGTCGGAGGCTATGGCTACACCTTC.

This rearrangement joins TRBV14 to TRBJ2-1; 10 bases are shared with TRBD2. The CDR3 has 17 amino acids. The ends lost 1 base at V and 9 bases at J; junction bases unmatched: 12. CDR1 and CDR2 (germline): SGHDN, FVKESK. This CDR3 is CASSQVSVAGGVGEQFF. Written as DNA, the CDR3 is TGTGCCAGCAGCCAAGTCTCCGTAGCGGGAGGAGTCGGTGAGCAGTTCTTC.

This rearrangement joins TRBV11-2 to TRBJ2-4, with D possibly matching TRBD1 (6 bases). Germline assignment: CDR1 SGHAT and CDR2 FQNNGV. The CDR3 contains 12 residues. Trimming stripped 11 bases from V and 6 bases from J, with 14 bases between. The CDR3 sequence is CASGTIGNIQYF. CDR3 bases: TGTGCCTCTGGGACAATCGGAAACATTCAGTACTTC.

This chain joins TRBV7-8 and TRBJ1-5; 7 bases match TRBD1. V gave up 1 base and J gave up 2 bases; unmatched junction bases: 8. The CDR3 is 17 residues long. CDR1 and CDR2 (germline): SGHVS, FQNEAQ. The DNA of the CDR3 is TGTGCCAGCAGCTTAGAGGGGGCCCGGAATGGCAATCAGCCCCAGCATTTT. It encodes CASSLEGARNGNQPQHF. Based on the CDR3 plus reference TRBV7-8 and TRBJ1-5, the full variable domain is GAGVSQSPRYKVAKRGQDVALRCDPISGHVSLFWYQQALGQGPEFLTYFQNEAQLDKSGLPSDRFFAERPEGSVSTLKIQRTQQEDSAVYLCASSLEGARNGNQPQHFGDGTRLSIL.

This sequence joins TRBV11-3 and TRBJ2-5, with a weak D call TRBD1 (5 bases). The germline V and J ends were trimmed by 3 bases and 1 base, with 9 bases remaining between them. There are 14 residues in the CDR3. CDR1 is SGHNT, CDR2 YENEEA, per germline. For the CDR3, the DNA is TGTGCCAGCAGCTTTACAGGATCCCAAGAGACCCAGTACTTC. It yields the protein CASSFTGSQETQYF.

The V and J genes are TRBV27 and TRBJ1-2; D uncertain. CDR1 and CDR2 (germline): MNHEY, SMNVEV (reference sequence). V lost 3 bases, J lost 6 bases, and 11 bases lay in between. The CDR3 loop spans 13 amino acids. CDR3 sequence (DNA): TGTGCCAGCAGTTTGTTCGGGGATCATGGCTACACCTTC. This gives the protein CASSLFGDHGYTF.

The J gene is TRBJ2-4, the V gene TRBV30, with D tentatively TRBD1 or TRBD2 (5 bases each). Trimming removed 2 bases from V and 3 bases from J, with 17 bases in between. The CDR3 runs to 16 residues. The germline V gene encodes CDR1 GTSNPN and CDR2 SVGIG (reference sequence). The CDR3 here is CAWSQRWGNYKNIQYF. The CDR3 nucleotides are TGTGCCTGGAGTCAGCGATGGGGGAATTACAAAAACATTCAGTACTTC.

The gene calls are TRBV9 and TRBJ1-1; 7 positions agree with TRBD1. V lost 0 bases to trimming and J lost 0 bases; unmatched junction nucleotides: 5. This CDR3 comprises 16 residues. The germline V gene encodes CDR1 SGDLS and CDR2 YYNGEE. The CDR3 bases are TGTGCCAGCAGCGTAGGGTGGGACAGCTTGAACACTGAAGCTTTCTTT. Protein sequence: CASSVGWDSLNTEAFF. The variable domain in full, with the rest retrieved from reference TRBV9 and TRBJ1-1, is DSGVTQTPKHLITATGQRVTLRCSPRSGDLSVYWYQQSLDQGLQFLIQYYNGEERAKGNILERFSAQQFPDLHSELNLSSLELGDSALYFCASSVGWDSLNTEAFFGQGTRLTVV.

The rearrangement joins TRBV11-2 to TRBJ1-2; D ambiguous. There are 12 residues in the CDR3. The V end was cut by 3 bases, the J end by 3 bases, with 5 bases between. Germline-derived CDR1 and CDR2 are SGHAT and FQNNGV. CDR3 residues: CASSFDHYGYTF. The CDR3 nucleotides read TGTGCCAGCAGCTTTGACCACTATGGCTACACCTTC.

The chain recombines TRBV7-8 with TRBJ2-3; D call uncertain. Germline CDR1 is SGHVS and CDR2 is FQNEAQ. The CDR3 totals 14 residues. Trimming removed 5 bases at V and 2 bases at J, with 11 bases between. This CDR3 is CASSPTEFTDTQYF. CDR3 sequence (DNA): TGTGCCAGCAGCCCCACGGAGTTCACAGATACGCAGTATTTT.